This T cell receptor beta chain was captured by sequencing in a study of T cell responses to AZD1222 COVID-19 vaccine. The CDR3 length is 15 residues. The junction had 7 bases not matched to a gene; V was cut back by 3 bases and J by 6 bases. Per the germline V gene, CDR1 is LNHDA and CDR2 is SQIVND (reference sequence). Data came from immunoSEQ multiplex PCR; TCRdb stores just in-frame clones and leaves some out. The sample yields more than 95,000 clones, 80% to 90% seen once. The sample was peripheral blood, taken 28 days after the second AZD1222 dose. The chain links TRBV19 to TRBJ2-3; TRBD2 agrees at 9 bases. This receptor was taken from an adult who received the AZD1222 COVID-19 vaccine. The CDR3 DNA is TGTGCCAGTAGTATCAGGGCTAGCGGGATGGATACGCAGTATTTT. It specifies CASSIRASGMDTQYF.